A selection of T cell receptor beta chains follows, all from one sample in a study of T cell responses to AZD1222 COVID-19 vaccine. Profiling relied on immunoSEQ multiplex PCR, and the TCRdb table lists in-frame clones only, not all of them. The top ten hold 2% to 2.5% of the sample, which has fewer than 120,000 clones, around 90% seen once. The source was peripheral blood, collected 28 days after the second AZD1222 dose. The source is an adult who received the AZD1222 COVID-19 vaccine. Each CDR3 is given with its conserved first and last residue. A D gene is named only where the DNA matches it firmly. Rows may omit the clone size; those that give it use once, few, many or a size class.

j_call cdr3_length d_call clone_size v_call cdr3_nt cdr3_aa
TRBJ1-5 15 - - TRBV19 TGTGCCAGTAGTATAGGCAGAGATAGCAATCAGCCCCAGCATTTT CASSIGRDSNQPQHF
TRBJ2-7 15 - - TRBV7-7 TGTGCTAGCAGCTTAAGGGCAGGGAGCTCCTACGAGCAGTACTTC CASSLRAGSSYEQYF
TRBJ2-7 12 TRBD1 - TRBV27 TGTGCCACTTCCAGGGGGCCCTACGAGCAGTACTTC CATSRGPYEQYF
TRBJ2-7 16 - once TRBV6-6 TGTGCCAGCAGTTCCGGCACAGGGTATAGTGCCTACGAGCAGTACTTC CASSSGTGYSAYEQYF
TRBJ2-3 15 - once TRBV9 TGTGCCAGCAGCGTAGAAGGAGGGAGCACAGATACGCAGTATTTT CASSVEGGSTDTQYF
TRBJ1-1 15 TRBD1 - TRBV19 TGTGCCAGTAGTATTCACAGGGGCGGGAACACTGAAGCTTTCTTT CASSIHRGGNTEAFF
TRBJ2-7 12 - - TRBV7-2 TGTGCCAGCAGCCCGGACTGGAACGAGCAGTACTTC CASSPDWNEQYF
TRBJ2-1 14 - - TRBV6-5 TGTGCCAGCGTAGGACCGAGAGACTACAATGAGCAGTTCTTC CASVGPRDYNEQFF
TRBJ1-1 14 - - TRBV2 TGTGCCACGGATAGGGAGGGCCTAAACACTGAAGCTTTCTTT CATDREGLNTEAFF
TRBJ1-5 15 TRBD1 - TRBV18 TGTGCCAGCTCACTCGACAGGGCTAGCAATCAGCCCCAGCATTTT CASSLDRASNQPQHF
TRBJ1-2 16 TRBD1 - TRBV11-1 TGTGCCAGCAGCCCGGGAGGACAGGGAGATTACTATGGCTACACCTTC CASSPGGQGDYYGYTF
TRBJ2-5 14 TRBD2 - TRBV9 TGTGCCAGCAGCGCGGTTCTAGCGGGAGAGACCCAGTACTTC CASSAVLAGETQYF
TRBJ1-6 14 - many TRBV27 TGTGCCAGCAGCATAGGGGGGTACGATTCACCCCTCCACTTT CASSIGGYDSPLHF
TRBJ2-7 10 - - TRBV27 TGTGCTAAGCAGGACTACGAGCAGTACTTC CAKQDYEQYF
TRBJ2-1 17 TRBD2 - TRBV5-1 TGCGCCAGCAGCTGGACTAGCGGGGGGCCCCCCTACAATGAGCAGTTCTTC CASSWTSGGPPYNEQFF
TRBJ1-4 14 - few TRBV18 TGTGCCAGCTCACGTGGCCGAGGGGAAACTCGACTGTTTTTT CASSRGRGETRLFF
TRBJ1-1 17 TRBD1 - TRBV7-9 TGTGCCAGCAGCTTAGGGACAGGGGGCTCTGTGAACACTGAAGCTTTCTTT CASSLGTGGSVNTEAFF
TRBJ1-4 15 TRBD1 - TRBV14 TGTGCCAGCAGCCAAGGCTTGGGGACAGCTACCGTCCTGTTTTTT CASSQGLGTATVLFF
TRBJ2-7 15 TRBD1 once TRBV10-3 TGTGCCATCAGTGAGCGGGACAGGGGAACCTACGAGCAGTACTTC CAISERDRGTYEQYF
TRBJ1-2 14 TRBD1 - TRBV7-9 TGTGCCAGCAGCCCCTTAAGGGGGCAGTATGGCTACACCTTC CASSPLRGQYGYTF
TRBJ1-1 16 TRBD1 - TRBV18 TGTGCCAGCGCGCCGGGACAGGGGGGGGGAGGCACTGAAGCTTTCTTT CASAPGQGGGGTEAFF
TRBJ2-7 15 - - TRBV19 TGTGCCAGTAGTATTGGAGGGGAACCCGTCTACGAGCAGTACTTC CASSIGGEPVYEQYF
TRBJ2-1 15 TRBD1 - TRBV7-6 TGTGCCAGCAGCTTTTCCGCTACAGGGGTCCATGAGCAGTTCTTC CASSFSATGVHEQFF
TRBJ2-7 15 TRBD1 - TRBV29-1 TGCAGCGTTGAAGACCCGGGGACAGGGCCAGGGGAGCAGTACTTC CSVEDPGTGPGEQYF
TRBJ1-1 13 - - TRBV19 TGTGCCAGTAGTATAATCGACGGAAATGAAGCTTTCTTT CASSIIDGNEAFF
TRBJ2-7 16 - - TRBV6-5 TGTGCCAGCAGTTACCGGCAGGTCCATCAGGGCTACGAGCAGTACTTC CASSYRQVHQGYEQYF
TRBJ2-3 14 - - TRBV3-1/TRBV3-2 TGTGCCAGCAGCCCCGACTTGGGCACAGATACGCAGTATTTT CASSPDLGTDTQYF
TRBJ1-3 15 - - TRBV6-6 TGTGCCAGCAGACAGAGCGGTAACTCTGGAAACACCATATATTTT CASRQSGNSGNTIYF
TRBJ2-3 17 - - TRBV12-5 TGTGCTAGTGCCCCTCCCGGCACCGGGACGGAGACAGATACGCAGTATTTT CASAPPGTGTETDTQYF
TRBJ1-2 15 TRBD1 once TRBV6-2/TRBV6-3 TGTGCCAGCAGCTCGGACAGGGGGGCAGGCTATGGCTACACCTTC CASSSDRGAGYGYTF
TRBJ1-6 12 - - TRBV27 TGTGCCAGCAGGCAAAGGAATTCACCCCTCCACTTT CASRQRNSPLHF
TRBJ2-7 14 - few TRBV7-2 TGTGCCAGCAGCTTAGGGGGCGGTACCTACGAGCAGTACTTC CASSLGGGTYEQYF
TRBJ2-1 14 - - TRBV5-4 TGTGCCAGCAGCTTGGTGGCGGCAGAAGGGAAGCAGTTCTTC CASSLVAAEGKQFF
TRBJ1-1 17 - - TRBV11-3 TGTGCCAGCAGCTTAGATTATGGACAGCCATGGGCCACTGAAGCTTTCTTT CASSLDYGQPWATEAFF